A single sample is the source of the 23 T cell receptor beta chains below, sequenced in a study of chemoradiotherapy in HPV16-positive cancers (dated by TCRdb to the early 2020s). The receptor library was made with the immunoSEQ multiplex PCR assay. What TCRdb holds here is the immuneACCESS table cut down to in-frame rearrangements. Part of the clones is not present; checked against another copy, under half of the missing clones reflect an unresolved V gene, and the others are unexplained. The sample profile shows some 13,000 clones; around 82% of them were found once. Jointly, the top ten make up 0.8% to 1.1% of the sample. The sample was acquired from a patient who underwent chemoradiotherapy. The receptor set was obtained from a human donor with HPV-associated anogenital cancer.

The V and J genes are TRBV7-8 and TRBJ2-7, with D perhaps assigned TRBD1 or TRBD2 (6 bases each). The CDR3 length is 16 residues. Deletions cut 0 bases from V and 12 bases from J, with 24 bases between. In germline, CDR1 is SGHVS, CDR2 FQNEAQ. The DNA for the CDR3 is TGTGCCAGCAGCTTAGCGGAGGGGGTACGGGGGATTCAATGGTACTTC. Translating gives CASSLAEGVRGIQWYF. Based on the CDR3 plus reference TRBV7-8 and TRBJ2-7, the full variable domain is GAGVSQSPRYKVAKRGQDVALRCDPISGHVSLFWYQQALGQGPEFLTYFQNEAQLDKSGLPSDRFFAERPEGSVSTLKIQRTQQEDSAVYLCASSLAEGVRGIQWYFGPGTRLTVT.

This chain joins TRBV6-5 and TRBJ1-1, with D perhaps TRBD1 (5 bases). The CDR3 has 14 residues. Germline CDR1 reads MNHEY; CDR2 reads SVGAGI. Trimming removed 2 bases at V and 4 bases at J, with 11 bases between. For the CDR3, the DNA is TGTGCCAGCAGTTACGGGACTCCTTCCACTGAAGCTTTCTTT. Translated, it gives CASSYGTPSTEAFF.

The chain couples TRBV2 to TRBJ2-5; D not certain. With 0 bases removed from V and 9 bases from J, the gap between germline ends came to 8 bases. The germline V gene has CDR1 SNHLY and CDR2 FYNNEI. The CDR3 length is 12 residues. Here the CDR3 reads CASSEAQVPQYF. The CDR3 bases are TGTGCCAGCAGTGAAGCGCAGGTCCCCCAGTACTTC.

This chain joins TRBV11-2 and TRBJ1-6; tentatively, D is TRBD1 (5 bases). There are 14 residues in the CDR3. V lost 5 bases to trimming and J lost 8 bases, with 13 bases between them. Looked up from germline, CDR1 is SGHAT and CDR2 is FQNNGV. The chain's CDR3 is CASSLAQGDSPLHF. The CDR3 nucleotides are TGTGCCAGCAGCCTAGCCCAAGGGGATTCACCCCTCCACTTT.

The rearrangement uses TRBV10-3 and TRBJ2-7, with D perhaps TRBD1 (5 bases). V dropped 11 bases and J dropped 6 bases, with 20 bases sitting between them. Germline loops: CDR1 ENHRY, CDR2 SYGVKD. The CDR3 spans 13 residues. The CDR3 region is CAVSTAGWREQYF. In DNA, the CDR3 is TGTGCCGTTTCCACGGCAGGGTGGCGCGAGCAGTACTTC.

V and J are TRBV29-1 and TRBJ1-5, with D maybe TRBD1 (6 bases). Germline values: CDR1 SQVTM, CDR2 ANQGSEA. Trimming cost V 1 base and J 4 bases, with 17 bases left between them. This CDR3 has 16 amino acids. CDR3 residues: CSVEGLRGHANQPQHF. The CDR3 nucleotides read TGCAGCGTTGAAGGGTTGAGGGGACACGCAAATCAGCCCCAGCATTTT.

The CDR3 DNA reads as TGTGCCAGTAGTATCCCCGCGGAGGCAGCTGAAGCTTTCTTT. Translation: CASSIPAEAAEAFF. V is TRBV19 and J is TRBJ1-1, with D unresolved. CDR1 and CDR2 from the germline V gene are LNHDA and SQIVND (reference sequence). Trimming cost V 3 bases and J 6 bases, with 14 bases left between them. This CDR3 has 14 amino acids.

This clone has only a few counts. J is TRBJ1-2 and V is TRBV4-1; D perhaps matches TRBD1 (5 bases). The germline V gene encodes CDR1 MGHRA and CDR2 YSYEKL. The CDR3 is 12 amino acids. V gave up 3 bases and J gave up 9 bases, with 11 bases separating them. CDR3 bases: TGCGCCAGCAGCCAGAAGGGGTTGAGCTACACCTTC. Its translation: CASSQKGLSYTF.

V is TRBV6-1 and J is TRBJ1-5; D is unresolved. This CDR3 comprises 15 residues. The ends were cut back, 8 bases at V and 2 bases at J, with 16 bases in the middle. The germline V gene has CDR1 MNHNS and CDR2 SASEGT. In nucleotides, the CDR3 is TGTGCCAGCGTTTTTGGGTGGGGAGGCAATCAGCCCCAGCATTTT. Residues: CASVFGWGGNQPQHF.

The V gene is TRBV11-3, the J gene TRBJ1-2; D is undetermined. This CDR3 comprises 13 residues. The germline V gene has CDR1 SGHNT and CDR2 YENEEA. Trimming took off 1 base at V and 8 bases at J, with 11 bases between the two ends. This chain's CDR3 is CASSLGSGRGYTF. The CDR3 region has the DNA TGTGCCAGCAGCTTAGGATCAGGACGCGGCTACACCTTC.

The V gene is TRBV7-2, the J gene TRBJ1-5, with a weak D call TRBD1 (5 bases). The V gene lost 1 base and the J gene lost 6 bases, with 13 bases spanning the gap. This CDR3 spans 15 amino acids. CDR1 is SGHTA and CDR2 is FQGNSA in the germline V gene. CDR3 in amino acids: CASSLDAQGGQPQHF. CDR3 nucleotide sequence: TGTGCCAGCAGCTTAGATGCCCAGGGCGGTCAGCCCCAGCATTTT.

V usage is TRBV19 and J usage is TRBJ1-2, with TRBD1 matching 7 bases. Germline CDR1 LNHDA, CDR2 SQIVND (reference sequence). The CDR3 length is 14 residues. Unmatched junction bases numbered 6, after V lost 0 bases and J lost 8 bases. The CDR3 region has the DNA TGTGCCAGTAGTATAGACAGGGACAGAGGCGGCTACACCTTC. Translating gives CASSIDRDRGGYTF.

J is TRBJ2-3 and V is TRBV5-6; 8 bases map to TRBD1. Germline V gene sequence: CDR1 SGHDT, CDR2 YYEEEE. This CDR3 region has 13 residues. J was trimmed by 7 bases and V by 4 bases; bases with no gene match: 5. Written as DNA, the CDR3 is TGTGCCAGCAGCCAGGACAGGGCAAATACGCAGTATTTT. Protein sequence: CASSQDRANTQYF.

This clone showed up just once. The rearrangement links TRBV5-1 to TRBJ2-7; D remains ambiguous. V dropped 4 bases and J dropped 4 bases, with 6 bases sitting between them. The CDR3 has 11 residues. Germline loops: CDR1 SGHRS, CDR2 YFSETQ. CDR3 sequence reads: CASSVSYEQYF. The CDR3 bases are TGCGCCAGCAGCGTGAGTTACGAGCAGTACTTC.

The chain carries TRBV29-1 and TRBJ2-2, with D possibly TRBD2 on 7 matching bases. The CDR3 length is 14 residues. V shed 6 bases and J shed 3 bases, with 14 bases lying between them. Germline CDR1 is SQVTM and CDR2 is ANQGSEA. For the CDR3, the DNA is TGCAGCGTAGGGGCGGGGGCGGACACCGGGGAGCTGTTTTTT. Amino acid sequence: CSVGAGADTGELFF.

V and J are TRBV5-1 and TRBJ2-3; D remains unclear. Germline loops: CDR1 SGHRS, CDR2 YFSETQ. Trimming stripped 2 bases from V and 1 base from J, with 8 bases between. The CDR3 has 14 residues. CDR3 sequence reads: CASSFHPGTDTQYF. The CDR3 region has the DNA TGCGCCAGCAGCTTTCACCCTGGCACAGATACGCAGTATTTT.

This chain uses TRBV5-1 with TRBJ2-5, with 7 bases matching TRBD1. The CDR3 is 13 residues long. CDR1 is SGHRS and CDR2 is YFSETQ in the germline V gene. With 9 bases clipped from V and 2 bases from J, the junction kept 7 bases outside the gene matches. The CDR3 spells CATTPTGQETQYF. In DNA, the CDR3 is TGCGCCACCACCCCGACAGGGCAAGAGACCCAGTACTTC.

This sequence joins TRBV11-3 and TRBJ2-1, with D hard to call. The CDR3 consists of 12 residues. Germline loops: CDR1 SGHNT, CDR2 YENEEA. V was trimmed by 1 base and J by 8 bases, leaving 6 bases between them. CDR3 protein: CASSLVGDEQFF. In DNA, the CDR3 is TGTGCCAGCAGCTTAGTCGGTGATGAGCAGTTCTTC.

V usage is TRBV19 and J usage is TRBJ2-7, with 9 bases aligning to TRBD1. Per germline, CDR1 LNHDA and CDR2 SQIVND (reference sequence). The ends lost 3 bases at V and 4 bases at J; junction bases unmatched: 7. This CDR3 has 15 amino acids. The CDR3 region has the DNA TGTGCCAGTAGTATCGGACAGGGGATTTTTTACGAGCAGTACTTC. It yields the protein CASSIGQGIFYEQYF.

The table lists this clone with a few counts. The rearrangement uses TRBV6-4 and TRBJ2-2; D gene ambiguous. V was trimmed by 3 bases and J by 4 bases, leaving 9 bases between them. Germline CDR1 reads MRHNA; CDR2 reads SNTAGT. The CDR3 is made up of 14 amino acids. CDR3 DNA sequence: TGTGCCAGCAGTGAAAAATTAGGCACCGGGGAGCTGTTTTTT. Protein sequence: CASSEKLGTGELFF.

This clone turned up a few times. This sequence joins TRBV30 and TRBJ1-6; unclear D gene. Germline V gives CDR1 GTSNPN, CDR2 SVGIG (reference sequence). The CDR3 sequence is 13 residues long. V lost 5 bases to trimming and J lost 7 bases, with 12 bases between them. The chain's CDR3 is CAWDNSRNSPLHF. The CDR3 coding sequence is TGTGCCTGGGATAACAGTAGGAATTCACCCCTCCACTTT.

The rearrangement joins TRBV9 to TRBJ2-1, with 11 bases that match TRBD2. The J segment lost 2 bases and the V segment lost 3 bases, leaving 4 bases of the junction unmatched. Germline CDR1 is SGDLS and CDR2 is YYNGEE. The CDR3 runs to 16 residues. CDR3 amino acids: CASSGGSGGAYNEQFF. CDR3 DNA: TGTGCCAGCAGCGGAGGTAGCGGGGGGGCCTACAATGAGCAGTTCTTC.

As DNA, the CDR3 is TGTGCCATCAGCTCCGGGACAGGGGGAGGTGAGACCCAGTACTTC. As protein: CAISSGTGGGETQYF. This chain links TRBV10-3 with TRBJ2-5; TRBD1 matches 11 bases. From germline, CDR1 is ENHRY and CDR2 SYGVKD. The V gene end was trimmed by 6 bases and the J gene end by 5 bases; junction bases not matched to a gene: 8. This CDR3 region has 15 residues.